The entry below describes one TCR beta chain. Its specificity is unknown. It was with 60 Vbeta and 13 Jbeta primers that the PCR ran. Measured with immunoSEQ multiplex PCR; TCRdb has only the in-frame clones, and not every one. In the table there are around 65,000 clones, around 79% of which are singletons. The data were obtained in a study of cytomegalovirus exposure and HLA in healthy donors. The wider study: Drawn from HLA-typed donors, about 85 million unique TCRs were held in an early data release.

Findings and limits, study-wide: According to an earlier analysis, most TCR beta V segments yielded productive rearrangements about 90% or about 30% of the time. CMV antigen specificity of a few CMV-associated chains was confirmed in vitro. Exclusion as indistinguishable affected some V segments, including TRBV6-2 and TRBV6-3.

In germline, CDR1 is SGHAT, CDR2 FQNNGV. This CDR3 is built from 17 residues. J gave up 1 base and V 1 base, and 8 bases lay outside the gene matches. The sequencing sample was made of PBMCs. V and J are TRBV11-2 and TRBJ2-3; TRBD2 agrees at 7 bases. The TCR was taken from a woman in her twenties or thirties in good health and CMV-seropositive. The CDR3 sequence: CASSLGRAGVGTDTQYF. CDR3 in DNA: TGTGCCAGCAGCTTAGGTAGGGCGGGAGTCGGCACAGATACGCAGTATTTT. Full variable domain (missing parts from reference TRBV11-2 and TRBJ2-3): EAGVAQSPRYKIIEKRQSVAFWCNPISGHATLYWYQQILGQGPKLLIQFQNNGVVDDSQLPKDRFSAERLKGVDSTLKIQPAKLEDSAVYLCASSLGRAGVGTDTQYFGPGTRLTVL.